This note documents a single T cell receptor beta chain sequence. No antigen is known for it. It has no much larger one-base neighbor in the sample; base qualities were not kept. This specimen comes from a study of cytomegalovirus exposure and HLA in healthy donors (dated by TCRdb to the late 2010s). The study in broad terms: In an earlier analysis of approximately 640 of the donors, 250 to 350 Gb of sequence data and approximately 120 million unique TCR beta sequences from some 170 million T cells were reported. The number of donors typed differed by locus, with roughly 620-630 for A, B, C, DRB1 and DQB1, roughly 520 for DQA1, 606 for DPA1, and 450 to 480 for DPB1. A later analysis re-examined previously published TCR beta repertoires from about 700 donors and added high-resolution HLA genotyping to investigate patterns of TCR occurrence. Donor age, sex, ethnicity and CMV serostatus were compiled alongside the repertoire data. Besides the first cohort of around 700 subjects, a separate validation cohort made up of roughly 120 different subjects was used. Of the 398 genotyped donors, 75% to 85% were placed in the genetic ancestry cluster associated with self-reported Caucasian donors. Genome-wide SNP genotypes for about 65% of the 666 donors were used in a later genetic analysis, which treated that subset as a discovery cohort. All discovery cohort repertoires had been generated using a single sequencing platform. The aim of the study was to test whether cataloging public T cell receptors could identify signatures of past pathogen exposure. To predict cytomegalovirus infection status, the study brought together high-throughput TCR immunosequencing, statistical association of individual TCRs with disease status, and machine learning. Using immunosequencing, the study profiled T cell repertoires from 666 subjects and related those repertoires to cytomegalovirus serostatus. Class I and class II HLA loci were covered by the typing at four-digit resolution. On average, 235,054 unique TCR beta nucleotide sequences were sequenced per donor among some 430 genotyped donors of the cohort, with about 19% of those sequences being non-productive. To decide whether each TCR beta V gene segment behaved as functional or pseudogenic, an earlier analysis of fewer than 750 of the donors relied on high-throughput TCR beta sequencing. Rather than using new phenotypic data, the later analysis identified candidate immune exposures from TCR beta sequences and from how often those sequences occurred across donors. Four or five DR-DQ haplotypes were handled as single units for association and clustering, since linkage in the cohort was strong. An early release covering around 630 HLA-typed donors comprised about 300 gigabases of sequencing data and tens of millions of unique TCR sequences. The paper as a whole reports these results and caveats: Assigning TCR associations to individual alleles was difficult when HLA alleles, especially DR and DQ, strongly co-occurred. The presence/absence analyses assumed that sequencing depth was roughly uniform across donors, and that assumption may not be true. Broadly in line with IMGT annotations, most TCR beta V segments showed up in productive rearrangements about 90% or about 30% of the time in an earlier analysis of about 500 of the donors. Linkage disequilibrium might explain the correlated functional status among segregating V segments, but an unknown experimental factor could not be excluded. This cohort had only TCR beta chains sequenced, and the lack of alpha or paired-chain data limited which features could be detected. A later genetic analysis associated a missense DCLRE1C variant with V-gene and J-gene trimming of TCR beta chains, and an independent cohort replicated the association. According to the authors, the approach could potentially be generalized to other disease states and immunological phenotypes. Specific HLA alleles were associated with over 15,000 TCR beta sequences at a false discovery rate of 0.05 in a later analysis. Several of the top co-occurrence clusters appeared to be linked to parvovirus B19, influenza, CMV and Epstein-Barr virus, according to a later analysis. Most CMV-associated TCR beta chains appeared to be HLA-restricted in a later analysis, and the HLA associations seemed to be driven largely by CMV exposure. According to a later genetic analysis, donors in an Asian-associated ancestry cluster had fewer N-insertions in productive TCRs than the approximately 700-donor mean. Some IMGT-functional V segments, including TRBV6-2 and TRBV6-3, could not be distinguished by the 87-base-pair reads and were therefore excluded. The study gave a list of under 200 TCR beta chains associated with cytomegalovirus. Cytomegalovirus status was reported to be diagnosed by the classifier with high specificity and sensitivity in both the original and validation cohorts. In a later analysis, the rate of TCR association differed among HLA loci, with DRB1 alleles having the most associated TCRs and HLA-C alleles having the fewest. Immune exposure information for the cohort was limited to CMV serostatus. Because some donors lacked HLA typing at each locus, the association tests relied only on the typed subset. A further reported finding was that TCR beta sequences accurately predicted the HLA-A and HLA-B alleles for most subjects in the first cohort. A group of highly shared sequence variants was considered likely to be a technical artifact of the sequencing pipeline. In vitro tests confirmed that three of the cytomegalovirus-associated TCR beta chains recognize cytomegalovirus antigens. Over 15 rarely observed V segments, including chromosome 9 orphons, were excluded from the earlier analysis of several hundred of the donors because counts were too low. Most TCR sequences were observed very rarely across donors, whereas some public TCRs were present in many individuals. In a later analysis, HLA-associated TCR beta chains were found to be more clonally expanded and to have lower generation probabilities than equally common non-associated chains.

In total, about 650 healthy bone marrow donors made up the cohort. At the time of sampling, every cohort member was nominally healthy, though immune exposures that went unrecorded were likely present. Of the 710 or so cohort members, about 270 had a positive CMV serostatus and 350 to 450 had a negative one, while no CMV serostatus was recorded for the donor. A peripheral blood sample was provided by each donor, and peripheral blood mononuclear cells were used for TCR beta sequencing. The Qiagen DNeasy Blood Extraction Kit was used to extract genomic DNA from the blood cell samples. Library creation used the immunoSEQ multiplex PCR assay. For the multiplex PCR, a mixture combining 60 forward primers for TCR Vbeta segments and 13 reverse primers for TCR Jbeta segments was used. The CDR3 region of rearranged TCR beta genes was amplified from genomic DNA with a multiplex PCR assay. On the Illumina HiSeq System, the amplified TCR beta libraries were sequenced as 87-base-pair reads. The authors' analysis ran thus. A later analysis tallied tens of millions of unique TCR beta chains across the 666 repertoires, and around 12 million of those chains were shared by two or more donors. Raw reads were error-corrected and collapsed into unique sequences with a nearest-neighbor algorithm that merged closely related sequences to remove PCR and sequencing errors. CDR3 sequences were aligned to IMGT reference sequences to assign V, D and J gene segments. For a sequence to be retained, at least a six-nucleotide match to both a V gene segment and a J gene segment was required. Rearrangements were called productive when the CDR3 lacked stop codons and stayed in frame with V and J; all others were non-productive. CDR3 was defined by IMGT convention, running from the second conserved V-encoded cysteine to the conserved J-encoded phenylalanine. Sequences without an unambiguous match to a single V gene segment were excluded from the earlier analysis of a few hundred of the donors. An earlier analysis of under 750 of the donors called V segments functional above 56.7% productive rearrangements and segregating when the between-donor standard deviation exceeded 5%. A statistical classification framework was developed to diagnose cytomegalovirus status using the catalog of TCR beta chain sequences. V and J gene assignment, in a later analysis, came from comparing TCR nucleotide sequences with IMGT/GENE-DB human TR gene sequences. Using the TCRdist pipeline, a later analysis assigned CDR3 sequences along with most-parsimonious VDJ recombination scenarios. A later analysis defined each TCR beta chain by its CDR3 amino acid sequence plus V-gene family, and excluded reads lacking a unique V-gene family. As a way to deal with suspected cross-contamination and a sequencing artifact, a later analysis dropped 592 nucleotide sequences that were highly shared and had low generation probability. For each public chain, a later analysis derived a clonal expansion index from normalized ranks of inferred template counts within each repertoire. In a later analysis, generation probabilities were computed using a VDJ recombination model fitted to out-of-frame rearrangements, and the results were checked against IGoR. In a later analysis, hypergeometric tests were used to score TCR-TCR, TCR-HLA and TCR-CMV co-occurrence, with a repertoire-size bias correction applied to TCR pairs. To estimate false discovery rates, a later analysis permuted the HLA or CMV assignments 20 times. In a later analysis, co-occurring TCRs were grouped with DBSCAN, and TCRdist sequence similarity was added when clustering was performed within HLA-allele-positive subsets. Repertoires with fewer than 30,000 or more than 120,000 public chains were left out of co-occurrence clustering, as were about 5 repertoires with anomalous nucleotide sharing. Here the immuneACCESS table is served through TCRdb, limited to in-frame sequences with V and J called. Missing clones are a known gap in these copies; in checked studies unresolved V genes cover under half, and the rest lacks a known reason. V and J calls and clone size follow that table, whereas D and trimming were derived from the DNA. In this sample the table shows about 68,000 clones, 70% to 90% of which occur a single time. 6.5% to 7% of the sample goes to the ten largest clones.

CDR3 length: 15 amino acids, cysteine to phenylalanine. The read is trimmed to its CDR3 DNA, 45 bases read in frame from base 1. V was cut back by 0 bases and J by 8 bases, leaving a gap of 13 bases between them. The germline V gene encodes CDR1 SEHNR and CDR2 FQNEAQ (reference sequence). In this chain, TRBV7-9 is recombined with TRBJ1-4; the D gene is perhaps TRBD1, on 5 matching bases. What was sequenced was PBMCs. The source of this sequence is a human donor in good health. The CDR3 reads CASSLAPFGGEKLFF. The DNA is TGTGCCAGCAGCTTAGCCCCCTTTGGGGGGGAAAAACTGTTTTTT.